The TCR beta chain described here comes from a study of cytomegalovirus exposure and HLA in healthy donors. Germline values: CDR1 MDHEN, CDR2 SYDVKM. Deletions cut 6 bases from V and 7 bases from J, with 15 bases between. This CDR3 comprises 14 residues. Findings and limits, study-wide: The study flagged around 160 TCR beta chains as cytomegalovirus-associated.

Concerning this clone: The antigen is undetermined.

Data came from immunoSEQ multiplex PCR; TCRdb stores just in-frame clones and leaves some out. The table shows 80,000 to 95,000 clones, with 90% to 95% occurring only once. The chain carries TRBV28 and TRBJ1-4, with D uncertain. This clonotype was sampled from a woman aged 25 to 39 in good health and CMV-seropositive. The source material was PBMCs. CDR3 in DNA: TGTGCCAGCAGCCCATCGGGAGGACTTGAAAAACTGTTTTTT. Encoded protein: CASSPSGGLEKLFF.